The rows below give T cell receptor beta chains drawn from one sample of a study of human T cells and chemical hapten exposure. Via MiXCR, TCRdb re-called the RACE reads, giving one row per CDR3 protein. The sample carries approximately 88,000 distinct CDR3 sequences, 10% to 15% recorded once. The material sequenced was whole blood, taken in connection with sensitization to the hapten diphenylcyclopropenone (DPC). The receptor set was obtained from a woman aged 45 to 65 with alopecia areata. Some clones in this sample may be carry-over from other donors' samples. Both conserved end residues are part of each CDR3. A D gene is named only where the DNA matches it firmly. The size of a clone is reported for some rows only, either as once, few or many, or as a class for expanded clones.

size	V	J	D	DNA	CDR3
-	TRBV7-3	TRBJ2-1	-	TGTGCCAGCAGCCCCCTCGGCGGACTCAACAATGAGCAGTTCTTC	CASSPLGGLNNEQFF
few	TRBV9	TRBJ2-7	TRBD2	TGTGCCAGCAGCGTAAAAAAGCGGGAGGGCCCATGGGGCGAGCAGTACTTC	CASSVKKREGPWGEQYF
-	TRBV10-1	TRBJ1-3	-	TGCGCCAGCAGTGACTGGACCTCTGGAAACACCATATATTTT	CASSDWTSGNTIYF
-	TRBV6-6	TRBJ2-2	TRBD2	TGTGCCAGCAGTGATGGGACTAGCGGGAGACCCGGGGAGCTGTTTTTT	CASSDGTSGRPGELFF
-	TRBV27	TRBJ1-1	-	TGTGCCAGCAGTCTCAGGGCCCCGGTGAGCACTGAAGCTTTCTTT	CASSLRAPVSTEAFF
-	TRBV9	TRBJ2-2	-	TGTGCCAGCAGCGCCCGAAGTAGTGTGGTACAGTCCTCGAACACCGGGGAGCTGTTTTTT	CASSARSSVVQSSNTGELFF
-	TRBV27	TRBJ2-3	-	TGTGCCAGCAGTTTAAGGCCTTTAGATACGCAGTATTTT	CASSLRPLDTQYF
many	TRBV29-1	TRBJ2-7	-	TGCAGCGTGCAGACTGACTCCTACGAGCAGTACTTC	CSVQTDSYEQYF
-	TRBV11-1	TRBJ2-7	-	TGTGCCAGCAGCTTTGACAGTCTTTCAAACCTTCAACGGTACGAGCAGTACTTC	CASSFDSLSNLQRYEQYF
-	TRBV7-2	TRBJ2-3	-	TGTGCCAGCACCGAAGGGGTTGCAGATACGCAGTATTTT	CASTEGVADTQYF
once	TRBV20-1	TRBJ2-2	-	-	CSAPDRVTGSCFF
-	TRBV11-2	TRBJ2-7	-	TGTGCCAGCAGCTTATTAACGACAGGTGGTATCTACGAGCAGTACTTC	CASSLLTTGGIYEQYF
-	TRBV3-1	TRBJ2-1	-	TGTGCCAGCAGCCAAGAAGGAGTGGGCCACTCCTACAATGAGCAGTTCTTC	CASSQEGVGHSYNEQFF
many	TRBV2	TRBJ2-2	TRBD2	TGTGCCAGCAGTGAAGGACTAGCGGGAGGCACCGGGGAGCTGTTTTTT	CASSEGLAGGTGELFF
few	TRBV7-6	TRBJ1-6	-	TGTGCCAGCAGCTTAGACCAGGGACGGCCCCTCCACTTT	CASSLDQGRPLHF
many	TRBV11-2	TRBJ2-7	-	TGTGCCAGCAGCTCCGGCTGGGTTTCCTACGAGCAGTACTTC	CASSSGWVSYEQYF
-	TRBV2	TRBJ2-3	-	TGTGCCAGCAGTGAATTCATGTGGACGCAGTATTTT	CASSEFMWTQYF
few	TRBV7-8	TRBJ2-1	-	TGTGCCAGCAGCCCTTTAAGGGACTCCGCTGAGCAGTTCTTC	CASSPLRDSAEQFF